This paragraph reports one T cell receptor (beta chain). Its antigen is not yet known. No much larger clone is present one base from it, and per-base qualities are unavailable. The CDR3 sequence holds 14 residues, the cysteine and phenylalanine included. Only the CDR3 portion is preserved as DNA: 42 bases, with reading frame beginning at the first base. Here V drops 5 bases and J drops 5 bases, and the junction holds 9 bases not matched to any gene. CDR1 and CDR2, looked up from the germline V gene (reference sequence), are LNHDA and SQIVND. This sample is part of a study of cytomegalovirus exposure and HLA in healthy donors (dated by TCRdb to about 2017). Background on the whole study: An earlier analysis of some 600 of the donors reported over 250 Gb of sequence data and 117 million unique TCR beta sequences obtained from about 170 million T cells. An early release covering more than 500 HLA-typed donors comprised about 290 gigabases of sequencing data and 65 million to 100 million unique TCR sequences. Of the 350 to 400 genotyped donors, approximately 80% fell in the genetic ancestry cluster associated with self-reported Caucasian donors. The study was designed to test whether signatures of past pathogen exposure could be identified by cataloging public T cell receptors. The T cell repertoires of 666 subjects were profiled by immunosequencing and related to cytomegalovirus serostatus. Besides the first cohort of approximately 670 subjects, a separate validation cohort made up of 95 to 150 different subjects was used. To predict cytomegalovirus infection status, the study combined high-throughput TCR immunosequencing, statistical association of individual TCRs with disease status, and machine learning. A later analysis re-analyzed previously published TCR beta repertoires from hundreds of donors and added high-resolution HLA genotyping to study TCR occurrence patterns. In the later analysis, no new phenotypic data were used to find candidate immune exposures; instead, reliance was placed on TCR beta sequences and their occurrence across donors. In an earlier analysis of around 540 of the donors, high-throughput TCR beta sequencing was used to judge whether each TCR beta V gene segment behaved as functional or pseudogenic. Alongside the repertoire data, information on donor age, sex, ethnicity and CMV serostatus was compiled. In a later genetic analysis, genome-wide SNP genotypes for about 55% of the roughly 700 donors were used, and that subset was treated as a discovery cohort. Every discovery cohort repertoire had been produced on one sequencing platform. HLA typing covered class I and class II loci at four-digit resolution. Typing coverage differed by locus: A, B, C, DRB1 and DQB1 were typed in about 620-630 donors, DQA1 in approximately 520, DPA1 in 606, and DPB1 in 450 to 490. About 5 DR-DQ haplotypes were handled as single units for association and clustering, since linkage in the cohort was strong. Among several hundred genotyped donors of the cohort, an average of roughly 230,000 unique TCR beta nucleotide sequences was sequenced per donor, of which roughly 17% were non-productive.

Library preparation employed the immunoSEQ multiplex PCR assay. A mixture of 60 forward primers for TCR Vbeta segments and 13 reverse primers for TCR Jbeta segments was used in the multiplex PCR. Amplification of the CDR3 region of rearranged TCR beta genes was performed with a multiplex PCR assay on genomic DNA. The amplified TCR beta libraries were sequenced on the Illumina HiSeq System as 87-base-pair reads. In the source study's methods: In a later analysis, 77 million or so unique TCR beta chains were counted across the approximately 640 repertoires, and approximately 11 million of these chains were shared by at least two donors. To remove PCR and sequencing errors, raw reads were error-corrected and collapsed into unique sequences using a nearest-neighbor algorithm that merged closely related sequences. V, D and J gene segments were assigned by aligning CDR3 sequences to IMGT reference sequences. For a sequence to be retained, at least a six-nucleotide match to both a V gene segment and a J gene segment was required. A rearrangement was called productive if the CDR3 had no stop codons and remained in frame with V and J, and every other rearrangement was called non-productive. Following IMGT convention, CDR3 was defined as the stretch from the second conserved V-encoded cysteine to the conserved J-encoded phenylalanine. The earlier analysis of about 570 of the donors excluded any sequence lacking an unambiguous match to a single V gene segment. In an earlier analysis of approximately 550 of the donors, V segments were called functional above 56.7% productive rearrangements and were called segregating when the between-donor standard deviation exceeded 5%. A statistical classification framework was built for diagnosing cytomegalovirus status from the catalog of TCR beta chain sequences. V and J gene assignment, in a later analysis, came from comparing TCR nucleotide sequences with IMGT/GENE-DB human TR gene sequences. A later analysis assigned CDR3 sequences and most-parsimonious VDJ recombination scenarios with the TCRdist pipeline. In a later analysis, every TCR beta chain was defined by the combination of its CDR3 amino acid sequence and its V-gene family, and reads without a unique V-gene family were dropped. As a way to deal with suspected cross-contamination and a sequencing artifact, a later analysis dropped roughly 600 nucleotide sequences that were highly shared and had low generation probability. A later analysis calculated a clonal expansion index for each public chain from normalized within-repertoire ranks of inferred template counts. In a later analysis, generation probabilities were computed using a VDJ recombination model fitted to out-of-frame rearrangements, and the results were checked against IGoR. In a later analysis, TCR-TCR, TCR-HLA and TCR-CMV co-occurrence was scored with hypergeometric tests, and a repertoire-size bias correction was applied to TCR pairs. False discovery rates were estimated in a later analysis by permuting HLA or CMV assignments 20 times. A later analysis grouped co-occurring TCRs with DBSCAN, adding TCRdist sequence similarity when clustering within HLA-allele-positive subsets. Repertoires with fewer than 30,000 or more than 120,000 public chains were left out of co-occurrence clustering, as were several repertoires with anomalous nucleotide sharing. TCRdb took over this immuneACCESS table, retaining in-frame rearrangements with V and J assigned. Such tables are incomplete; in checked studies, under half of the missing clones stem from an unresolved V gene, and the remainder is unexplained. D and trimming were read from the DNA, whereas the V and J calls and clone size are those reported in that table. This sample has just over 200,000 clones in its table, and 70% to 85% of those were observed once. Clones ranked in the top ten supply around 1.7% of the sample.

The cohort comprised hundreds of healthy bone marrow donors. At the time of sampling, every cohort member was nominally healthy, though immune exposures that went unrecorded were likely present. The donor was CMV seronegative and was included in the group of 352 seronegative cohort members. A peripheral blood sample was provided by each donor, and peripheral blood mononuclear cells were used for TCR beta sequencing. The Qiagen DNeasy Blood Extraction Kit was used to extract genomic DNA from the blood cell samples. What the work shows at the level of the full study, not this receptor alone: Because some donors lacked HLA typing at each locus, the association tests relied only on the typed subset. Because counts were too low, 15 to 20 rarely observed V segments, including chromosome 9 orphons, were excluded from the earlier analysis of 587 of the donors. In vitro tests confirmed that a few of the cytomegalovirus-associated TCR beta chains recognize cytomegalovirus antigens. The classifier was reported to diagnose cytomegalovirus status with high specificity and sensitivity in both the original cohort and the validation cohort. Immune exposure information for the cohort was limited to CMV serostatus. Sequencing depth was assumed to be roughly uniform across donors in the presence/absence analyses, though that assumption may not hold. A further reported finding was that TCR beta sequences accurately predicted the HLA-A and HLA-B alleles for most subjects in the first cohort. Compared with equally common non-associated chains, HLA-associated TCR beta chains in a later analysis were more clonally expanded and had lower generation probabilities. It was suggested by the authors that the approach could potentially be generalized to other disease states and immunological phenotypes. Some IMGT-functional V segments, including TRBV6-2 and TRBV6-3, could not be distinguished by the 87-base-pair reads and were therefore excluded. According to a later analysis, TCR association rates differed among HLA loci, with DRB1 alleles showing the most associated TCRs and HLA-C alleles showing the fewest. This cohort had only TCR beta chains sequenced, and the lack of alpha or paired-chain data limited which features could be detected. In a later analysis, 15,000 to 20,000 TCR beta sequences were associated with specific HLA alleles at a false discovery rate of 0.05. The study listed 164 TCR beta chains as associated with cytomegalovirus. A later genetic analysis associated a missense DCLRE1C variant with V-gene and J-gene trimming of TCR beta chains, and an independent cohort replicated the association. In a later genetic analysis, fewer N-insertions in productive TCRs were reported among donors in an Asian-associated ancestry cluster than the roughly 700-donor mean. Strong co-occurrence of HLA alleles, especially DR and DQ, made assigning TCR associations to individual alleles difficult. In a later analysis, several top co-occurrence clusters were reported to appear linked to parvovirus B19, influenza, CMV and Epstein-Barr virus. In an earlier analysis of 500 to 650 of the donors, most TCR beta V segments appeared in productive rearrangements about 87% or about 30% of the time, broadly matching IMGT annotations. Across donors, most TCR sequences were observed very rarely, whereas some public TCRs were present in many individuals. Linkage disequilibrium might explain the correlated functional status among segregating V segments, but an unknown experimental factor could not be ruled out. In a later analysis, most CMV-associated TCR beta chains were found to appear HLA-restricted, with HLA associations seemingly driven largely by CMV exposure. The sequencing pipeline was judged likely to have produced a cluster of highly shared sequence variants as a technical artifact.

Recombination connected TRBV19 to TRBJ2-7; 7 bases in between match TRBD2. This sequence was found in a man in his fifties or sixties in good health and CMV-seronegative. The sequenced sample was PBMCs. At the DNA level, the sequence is TGTGCCAGTAGTCAAGGACTAGTTTTCCACGAGCAGTACTTC. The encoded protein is CASSQGLVFHEQYF.